This T cell receptor beta chain is from a study of tumor T cells in aggressive B-cell lymphoma. Germline-derived CDR1 and CDR2 are LNHDA and SQIVND (reference sequence). This CDR3 has 12 amino acids. V shed 3 bases and J shed 12 bases, with 11 bases lying between them. Repertoires were generated with immunoSEQ multiplex PCR, while TCRdb's copy carries only in-frame clones and drops some. The top ten clones hold around 2.8% of a sample with 9,900 or so clones, 80% to 95% of them seen once. This TCR was sampled from an adult with diffuse large B cell lymphoma. The chain joins TRBV19 to TRBJ1-4; D remains ambiguous. The sample comprised tumor tissue. The CDR3 protein is CASSIIERQLFF. DNA for the CDR3: TGTGCCAGTAGTATTATCGAGAGGCAACTGTTTTTT.